This T cell receptor beta chain was identified in a study of blood T cell repertoires in COVID-19. This table comes from immunoSEQ multiplex PCR, and its TCRdb copy is limited to in-frame clones, with some not included. This repertoire shows some 310,000 clones, almost 90% found once; its top ten account for around 0.97%. Notes on this clone: The same CDR3 also results from other DNA sequences found in this sample.

The CDR3 is 14 amino acids. The ends were cut back, 1 base at V and 5 bases at J, with 9 bases in the middle. The germline V gene has CDR1 LNHDA and CDR2 SQIVND (reference sequence). This clonotype was sampled from a woman aged 40 to 50 with COVID-19, enrolled during active disease. Input material: peripheral blood. The chain combines TRBV19 with TRBJ1-5; D not resolved. The CDR3 is CASSIGQVYQPQHF. CDR3 bases: TGTGCCAGTAGTATAGGCCAGGTCTATCAGCCCCAGCATTTT.